The 28 T cell receptor beta chains below were found in one sample sequenced in a study of blood T cell repertoires in COVID-19. Using immunoSEQ multiplex PCR, the repertoire was profiled, and TCRdb retains in-frame clones only, with some absent. The sample carries about 240,000 clones, roughly 82% recorded once. Sequenced input: peripheral blood. These receptors all come from a woman aged 70-85 years with acute or convalescent COVID-19.

V is TRBV5-6 and J is TRBJ1-5; 9 positions match TRBD1. The J segment lost 7 bases and the V segment lost 0 bases, leaving 5 bases of the junction unmatched. Germline V lookup: CDR1 SGHDT, CDR2 YYEEEE. The CDR3 totals 15 residues. In DNA, the CDR3 is TGTGCCAGCAGCTTGGGGGACAGGGCAGGGCAGCCCCAGCATTTT. The encoded protein is CASSLGDRAGQPQHF.

The V and J genes are TRBV10-2 and TRBJ1-4; perhaps TRBD1 as D (5 bases). Germline V gene lookup returns CDR1 WSHSY and CDR2 SAAADI. This CDR3 comprises 16 residues. V was pared by 5 bases and J by 0 bases, with 13 bases between. The CDR3 DNA is TGCGCCAGCAGTTTAGACAGATCTTCAACTAATGAAAAACTGTTTTTT. This translates into CASSLDRSSTNEKLFF.

The chain combines TRBV15 with TRBJ1-5; 8 nucleotides line up with TRBD1. Per germline, CDR1 LNHNV and CDR2 YYDKDF (reference sequence). The CDR3 consists of 12 residues. V trimming: 6 bases; J trimming: 7 bases; junction bases outside the gene matches: 2. The CDR3, as DNA: TGTGCCACCAGGACAGGGGAACAGCCCCAGCATTTT. Encoded protein: CATRTGEQPQHF.

V is TRBV25-1 and J is TRBJ1-2, with D possibly matching TRBD1 (6 bases). Germline loops: CDR1 MGHDK, CDR2 SYGVNS. V shed 5 bases and J shed 3 bases, with 10 bases lying between them. This CDR3 contains 13 residues. Here the CDR3 reads CASSPGVDYGYTF. DNA of the CDR3: TGTGCCAGCAGTCCAGGGGTGGACTATGGCTACACCTTC.

The chain has TRBV12-5 and TRBJ2-7; TRBD1 agrees at 9 bases. Germline lookup yields CDR1 LGHNT and CDR2 FRNRAP. There are 14 residues in the CDR3. Losses at the gene ends were 1 base for V and 6 bases for J; bases not matched to a gene: 4. CDR3 region: CASGLGTGVGEQYF. The CDR3 DNA reads as TGTGCTAGTGGTTTGGGGACAGGGGTAGGCGAGCAGTACTTC.

The chain joins TRBV5-1 to TRBJ1-4; unclear D gene. The CDR3 covers 15 residues. The V end was cut by 1 base, the J end by 6 bases, with 13 bases between. Germline V gene lookup returns CDR1 SGHRS and CDR2 YFSETQ. For the CDR3, the DNA is TGCGCCAGCAGCTTGACCGGAGCTAACTATGAAAAACTGTTTTTT. Translated: CASSLTGANYEKLFF.

The chain uses TRBV7-9 and TRBJ2-3, with TRBD1 identical over 12 bases. Germline trimming cut 4 bases from V and 7 bases from J; bases unmatched to any gene: 9. Germline CDR1 SEHNR, CDR2 FQNEAQ (reference sequence). The CDR3 spans 16 residues. For the CDR3, the DNA is TGTGCCAGCAGCTCCTTAGGGACAGGGGGCTATAATACGCAGTATTTT. Protein: CASSSLGTGGYNTQYF.

The DNA of the CDR3 is TGTGCCAGCAGCGTTGCTCCGGGACAGAATTCACCCCTCCACTTT. It encodes CASSVAPGQNSPLHF. The chain combines TRBV9 with TRBJ1-6; 7 bases fit TRBD1. The germline V gene has CDR1 SGDLS and CDR2 YYNGEE. This CDR3 is 15 amino acids long. V lost 2 bases to trimming and J lost 7 bases; unmatched junction nucleotides: 6.

Worth noting for this clone: The junction departs from germline at one end; a sequencing error may be responsible. The chain combines TRBV3-1 (or the pseudogene TRBV3-2) with TRBJ2-6, with D hard to call. Germline V gene sequence: CDR1 LGHDT, CDR2 YNNKEL (reference sequence). The CDR3 has 15 residues. CDR3 loop: CASSQAYSGANVLTF. The CDR3 coding sequence is TGTGCCAGCAGTCAAGCCTACTCTGGGGCCAACGTCCTGACTTTC.

The J gene is TRBJ1-1, the V gene TRBV5-4; TRBD1 matches at 7 bases. This CDR3 spans 17 amino acids. Looked up from germline, CDR1 is SGHNT and CDR2 is YYREEE (reference sequence). J was trimmed by 3 bases and V by 4 bases; bases with no gene match: 15. The DNA for the CDR3 is TGTGCCAGCAGCCGCCGGGACAGAACTCCTGGGGACACTGAAGCTTTCTTT. Protein: CASSRRDRTPGDTEAFF.

The V gene is TRBV6-5, the J gene TRBJ1-2, with TRBD1 matching 7 bases. After removal of 0 bases from V and 4 bases from J, the junction contained 2 bases not matched to a gene. The CDR3 runs to 14 residues. CDR1 is MNHEY and CDR2 is SVGAGI in the germline V gene. DNA of the CDR3: TGTGCCAGCAGTTACTCAGGGGGCGGCTATGGCTACACCTTC. This translates into CASSYSGGGYGYTF.

This chain joins TRBV27 and TRBJ2-2; D perhaps matches TRBD2 (5 bases). This CDR3 region has 16 residues. Germline values: CDR1 MNHEY, CDR2 SMNVEV (reference sequence). Trimming took off 3 bases at V and 3 bases at J, with 14 bases between the two ends. CDR3 sequence (DNA): TGTGCCAGCAGTTTTATTAGGGCGGGTGACACCGGGGAGCTGTTTTTT. Amino acid sequence: CASSFIRAGDTGELFF.

This chain connects TRBV2 to TRBJ2-1, with 7 bases that match TRBD1. The CDR3 sequence is 17 residues long. CDR1 and CDR2 from the germline V gene are SNHLY and FYNNEI. The V segment lost 6 bases and the J segment 4 bases; nucleotides outside the gene matches: 15. The CDR3 protein is CASRGGPGHPNYNEQFF. The CDR3 DNA sequence: TGTGCCAGCAGAGGGGGCCCGGGACATCCAAATTACAATGAGCAGTTCTTC.

Written as DNA, the CDR3 is TGTGCCAGTTGCAGGGGTAACACTGAAGCTTTCTTT. Protein product: CASCRGNTEAFF. This chain connects TRBV2 to TRBJ1-1; tentatively, D is TRBD1 (6 bases). This CDR3 comprises 12 residues. Trimming took 9 bases from V and 2 from J, leaving 10 bases between them. The V gene's germline CDR1 is SNHLY and CDR2 FYNNEI.

This clone came up once. The chain is built from TRBV4-1 and TRBJ1-5; 8 bases map to TRBD1. Germline CDR1 reads MGHRA; CDR2 reads YSYEKL. V gave up 0 bases and J gave up 3 bases; unmatched junction bases: 7. The CDR3 is made up of 17 amino acids. CDR3 sequence reads: CASSQDPQGANNQPQHF. The CDR3 DNA is TGCGCCAGCAGCCAAGACCCCCAGGGGGCGAACAATCAGCCCCAGCATTTT.

In its sample, this clone was seen a few times. This chain joins TRBV6-5 and TRBJ1-1; D possibly corresponds to TRBD1 (5 bases). The CDR3 contains 11 residues. Trimming cost V 5 bases and J 7 bases, with 8 bases left between them. Germline V CDR1 and CDR2: MNHEY, SVGAGI. The CDR3 sequence: CASSRGYEAFF. DNA for the CDR3: TGTGCCAGCAGTCGGGGGTATGAAGCTTTCTTT.

The gene calls are TRBV14 and TRBJ1-2; a possible D gene is TRBD1 (5 bases). This CDR3 has 12 residues. The germline gives CDR1 SGHDN, CDR2 FVKESK. Trimming took 3 bases from V and 8 from J, leaving 10 bases between them. The CDR3 DNA is TGTGCCAGCAGCCAGGCTCAGGGAGGCTACACCTTC. Translated: CASSQAQGGYTF.

V and J are TRBV9 and TRBJ2-3; 13 nucleotides agree with TRBD2. Trimming took 0 bases from V and 3 from J; bases not matched to a gene: 4. The CDR3 has 17 amino acids. Germline CDR1 is SGDLS and CDR2 is YYNGEE. CDR3 sequence: CASSVGGLAGYTDTQYF. Here the CDR3 DNA reads TGTGCCAGCAGCGTAGGGGGACTAGCGGGGTATACAGATACGCAGTATTTT. Looking up the rest from reference TRBV9 and TRBJ2-3 gives the full variable domain: DSGVTQTPKHLITATGQRVTLRCSPRSGDLSVYWYQQSLDQGLQFLIQYYNGEERAKGNILERFSAQQFPDLHSELNLSSLELGDSALYFCASSVGGLAGYTDTQYFGPGTRLTVL.

This sequence joins TRBV5-1 and TRBJ2-5; D not certain. This CDR3 spans 15 amino acids. With 4 bases removed from V and 2 bases from J, the gap between germline ends came to 15 bases. CDR1 and CDR2 (germline): SGHRS, YFSETQ. The CDR3 protein is CASSIDDNQQETQYF. The CDR3 DNA is TGCGCCAGCAGCATCGATGACAACCAGCAAGAGACCCAGTACTTC.

The chain has TRBV19 and TRBJ2-2; 11 nucleotides match TRBD2. The length of the CDR3 is 16 residues. After removal of 3 bases from V and 4 bases from J, the junction contained 4 bases not matched to a gene. Germline CDR1 is LNHDA and CDR2 is SQIVND (reference sequence). This CDR3 is CASSISGGARTGELFF. CDR3 DNA: TGTGCCAGTAGTATTAGCGGGGGGGCTCGCACCGGGGAGCTGTTTTTT.

The chain uses TRBV19 and TRBJ2-3; 14 nucleotides match TRBD2. Trimming removed 3 bases from V and 4 bases from J; junction bases left unmatched: 6. The germline gives CDR1 LNHDA, CDR2 SQIVND (reference sequence). The CDR3 contains 17 residues. CDR3 loop: CASSMTSGGAQADTQYF. The CDR3 DNA sequence: TGTGCCAGTAGTATGACTAGCGGGGGGGCTCAGGCAGATACGCAGTATTTT. Combining the CDR3 with reference TRBV19 and TRBJ2-3 gives the whole variable domain DGGITQSPKYLFRKEGQNVTLSCEQNLNHDAMYWYRQDPGQGLRLIYYSQIVNDFQKGDIAEGYSVSREKKESFPLTVTSAQKNPTAFYLCASSMTSGGAQADTQYFGPGTRLTVL.

CDR3 amino acids: CASSYSTENTEAFF. CDR3 coding DNA: TGTGCCAGCAGTTACTCAACAGAGAACACTGAAGCTTTCTTT. This chain links TRBV6-2 or TRBV6-3 with TRBJ1-1; unclear D gene. The ends were cut back, 0 bases at V and 1 base at J, with 6 bases in the middle. This CDR3 comprises 14 residues. From germline, CDR1 is MNHEY and CDR2 SVGEGT.

This clone occurred once. The DNA for the CDR3 is TGTGCCAGCAGTACGACAGTGCGCATGAACACTGAAGCTTTCTTT. Its protein product is CASSTTVRMNTEAFF. The V call is TRBV11-2, the J call TRBJ1-1; possible D gene TRBD1, 5 bases. Trimming removed 6 bases at V and 0 bases at J, with 14 bases between. This CDR3 is 15 amino acids long. Germline CDR1 and CDR2: SGHAT and FQNNGV.

The V call is TRBV29-1, the J call TRBJ2-2, with D maybe TRBD1 (6 bases). The CDR3 is made up of 13 amino acids. Between the trimmed V and J ends, which lost 5 bases and 4 bases, there was a span of 11 bases. Per germline, CDR1 SQVTM and CDR2 ANQGSEA. This chain's CDR3 is CSVNQGTTGELFF. As DNA, the CDR3 is TGCAGCGTTAACCAGGGGACCACCGGGGAGCTGTTTTTT.

The chain joins TRBV9 to TRBJ2-5, with D possibly being TRBD1 (5 bases). Trimming stripped 1 base from V and 2 bases from J, with 12 bases between. Germline values: CDR1 SGDLS, CDR2 YYNGEE. The CDR3 contains 15 residues. CDR3 residues: CASSVTHRSQETQYF. For the CDR3, the DNA is TGTGCCAGCAGCGTAACCCACAGGTCACAAGAGACCCAGTACTTC. Combining the CDR3 with reference TRBV9 and TRBJ2-5 gives the whole variable domain DSGVTQTPKHLITATGQRVTLRCSPRSGDLSVYWYQQSLDQGLQFLIQYYNGEERAKGNILERFSAQQFPDLHSELNLSSLELGDSALYFCASSVTHRSQETQYFGPGTRLLVL.

This chain links TRBV7-9 with TRBJ2-2; 10 nucleotides match TRBD2. V trimming: 5 bases; J trimming: 5 bases; junction bases outside the gene matches: 5. CDR3 length equals 15 residues. The germline V gene encodes CDR1 SEHNR and CDR2 FQNEAQ (reference sequence). CDR3 coding DNA: TGTGCCAGCAGCCTGACTAGCGGGTTGACCGGGGAGCTGTTTTTT. This sequence encodes CASSLTSGLTGELFF. The full variable domain, completed using reference TRBV7-9 and TRBJ2-2, is DTGVSQNPRHKITKRGQNVTFRCDPISEHNRLYWYRQTLGQGPEFLTYFQNEAQLEKSRLLSDRFSAERPKGSFSTLEIQRTEQGDSAMYLCASSLTSGLTGELFFGEGSRLTVL.

This rearrangement joins TRBV18 to TRBJ1-2; no definite D call. The CDR3 length is 15 residues. Trimming shortened V by 0 bases and J by 3 bases, and 11 bases separated the two germline ends. Germline-derived CDR1 and CDR2 are KGHSH and LQKENI. Here the CDR3 reads CASSPPVGRDYGYTF. The CDR3 nucleotides are TGTGCCAGCTCACCACCGGTAGGGAGAGACTATGGCTACACCTTC.

This clone occurred once. This chain connects TRBV7-8 to TRBJ1-4; D gene ambiguous. This CDR3 is built from 15 residues. Trimming cost V 0 bases and J 5 bases, with 10 bases left between them. Germline CDR1 SGHVS, CDR2 FQNEAQ. This CDR3 is CASSLASTGNEKLFF. The CDR3 region has the DNA TGTGCCAGCAGCTTAGCCTCGACGGGGAATGAAAAACTGTTTTTT.